The 11 T cell receptor beta chains presented below share a single source sample, sequenced in a study of preoperative IRX-2 immunotherapy in early breast cancer. The treatment here: preoperative locoregional IRX-2 cytokine immunotherapy. Clones were read by immunoSEQ multiplex PCR, and TCRdb kept only the in-frame ones, dropping some. The table has some 32,000 clones, roughly four fifths seen once. This specimen consisted of lymph node tissue, obtained from a patient treated with IRX-2 immunotherapy. These receptors came from a human donor with breast cancer.

This clone came up a few times. The chain links TRBV15 to TRBJ1-1; D uncertain. CDR3 length: 14 amino acids. The ends were cut back, 1 base at V and 7 bases at J, with 13 bases in the middle. From germline, CDR1 is LNHNV and CDR2 YYDKDF (reference sequence). CDR3 region: CATSRVEVGFEAFF. Here the CDR3 DNA reads TGTGCCACCAGCAGAGTCGAGGTGGGCTTTGAAGCTTTCTTT. Full variable domain (outside the CDR3, taken from reference TRBV15 and TRBJ1-1): DAMVIQNPRYQVTQFGKPVTLSCSQTLNHNVMYWYQQKSSQAPKLLFHYYDKDFNNEADTPDNFQSRRPNTSFCFLDIRSPGLGDTAMYLCATSRVEVGFEAFFGQGTRLTVV.

The table lists this clone with a count of one. The chain couples TRBV29-1 to TRBJ2-1; no clear D. The V end was cut by 6 bases, the J end by 0 bases, with 6 bases between. This CDR3 is built from 12 residues. Per the germline V gene, CDR1 is SQVTM and CDR2 is ANQGSEA. The CDR3 is CSVESSYNEQFF. CDR3 in DNA: TGCAGCGTCGAGAGCTCCTACAATGAGCAGTTCTTC.

There are a few counts of this clone. J is TRBJ2-5 and V is TRBV19, with a possible D match to TRBD2 (7 bases). This CDR3 region has 14 residues. The V end was cut by 5 bases, the J end by 5 bases, with 15 bases between. Per germline, CDR1 LNHDA and CDR2 SQIVND (reference sequence). The CDR3 here is CASSLRGAGETQYF. The CDR3 DNA is TGTGCCAGTAGTTTACGGGGGGCCGGCGAGACCCAGTACTTC.

This clone turned up a few times. The chain recombines TRBV15 with TRBJ2-7; 13 bases fit TRBD2. CDR3 length: 15 amino acids. CDR1 LNHNV and CDR2 YYDKDF come from the germline V gene (reference sequence). With 3 bases clipped from V and 2 bases from J, the junction kept 1 base outside the gene matches. The CDR3 nucleotides read TGTGCCACCAGCAGCGGACTAGCGGGGGCCTACGAGCAGTACTTC. Translation: CATSSGLAGAYEQYF.

This chain links TRBV27 with TRBJ1-4; D is unclear. This CDR3 is built from 15 residues. CDR1 and CDR2 from the germline V gene are MNHEY and SMNVEV (reference sequence). Trimming shortened V by 5 bases and J by 2 bases, and 12 bases separated the two germline ends. The CDR3 here is CASSPWQVTNEKLFF. The DNA for the CDR3 is TGTGCCAGCAGTCCCTGGCAGGTCACTAATGAAAAACTGTTTTTT. Full variable domain (rest looked up from reference TRBV27 and TRBJ1-4): EAQVTQNPRYLITVTGKKLTVTCSQNMNHEYMSWYRQDPGLGLRQIYYSMNVEVTDKGDVPEGYKVSRKEKRNFPLILESPSPNQTSLYFCASSPWQVTNEKLFFGSGTQLSVL.

The V and J genes are TRBV6-8 and TRBJ1-6; D is unresolved. CDR1 MNHGY and CDR2 SAAAGT come from the germline V gene. V was shortened by 6 bases and J by 7 bases, with 19 bases between the two germline ends. The CDR3 has 16 amino acids. DNA of the CDR3: TGTGCCAGCAGCGAACTGACCGGACGGAAAAATTCACCCCTCCACTTT. This sequence encodes CASSELTGRKNSPLHF.

The V call is TRBV30, the J call TRBJ2-3; D ambiguous. Per the germline V gene, CDR1 is GTSNPN and CDR2 is SVGIG (reference sequence). This CDR3 region has 12 residues. The V gene lost 2 bases and the J gene lost 2 bases, with 5 bases spanning the gap. The CDR3 DNA reads as TGTGCCTGGAGTCCCTCCACAGATACGCAGTATTTT. Encoded protein: CAWSPSTDTQYF.

The chain recombines TRBV15 with TRBJ2-7; D unclear. The CDR3 consists of 14 residues. Trimming took 0 bases from V and 5 from J, leaving 11 bases between them. Germline assignment: CDR1 LNHNV and CDR2 YYDKDF (reference sequence). CDR3 sequence (DNA): TGTGCCACCAGCAGAGATGGTCCGGGCCACGAGCAGTACTTC. Protein sequence: CATSRDGPGHEQYF.

The chain uses TRBV11-1 and TRBJ2-2, with 7 bases matching TRBD2. Per germline, CDR1 SGHAT and CDR2 FQDESV (reference sequence). V shed 5 bases, J shed 2 bases, and the junction held 5 bases outside the gene matches. This CDR3 is built from 15 residues. The CDR3 sequence is CASSLGTTNTGELFF. DNA of the CDR3: TGTGCCAGCAGCCTCGGGACTACTAACACCGGGGAGCTGTTTTTT. Looking up the rest from reference TRBV11-1 and TRBJ2-2 gives the full variable domain: EAEVAQSPRYKITEKSQAVAFWCDPISGHATLYWYRQILGQGPELLVQFQDESVVDDSQLPKDRFSAERLKGVDSTLKIQPAELGDSAMYLCASSLGTTNTGELFFGEGSRLTVL.

This clone is classed as medium-sized. J is TRBJ2-1 and V is TRBV6-1; D is uncertain. The CDR3 runs to 15 residues. Per the germline V gene, CDR1 is MNHNS and CDR2 is SASEGT. V was clipped by 1 base and J by 3 bases, with 10 bases between them. DNA for the CDR3: TGTGCCAGCAGTGAAGTTTGGACCGACTACAATGAGCAGTTCTTC. Translated: CASSEVWTDYNEQFF.

This chain connects TRBV28 to TRBJ2-1; 7 nucleotides align to TRBD2. Trimming took 2 bases from V and 5 from J; bases not matched to a gene: 9. The CDR3 consists of 16 residues. Germline V lookup: CDR1 MDHEN, CDR2 SYDVKM. CDR3 amino acids: CASSLNRGSGNNEQFF. CDR3 sequence (DNA): TGTGCCAGCAGTTTAAATCGCGGGAGTGGGAACAATGAGCAGTTCTTC.